This T cell receptor (beta chain) originates from a study of response to subunit inactivated influenza vaccine. This clonotype was seen more than once but under ten times. In TCRdb, the RT-PCR reads were re-called with MiXCR into one record per CDR3 protein. The data show a few hundred thousand distinct CDR3 sequences, about 14% seen once. This specimen consisted of PBMCs from blood, obtained approximately 13 days after vaccination. The receptor comes from a man aged 50-59 years who received an inactivated influenza vaccine.

The CDR3 bases are TGCGCCAGCAGCTCTACTGGGGATGCTTTCTTT. Its translation is CASSSTGDAFF. This chain connects TRBV5-1 to TRBJ1-1; D is uncertain. V lost 3 bases and J lost 11, with 11 bases in between. CDR3 size: 11 residues. The germline V gene has CDR1 SGHRS and CDR2 YFSETQ.